This T cell receptor beta chain was sequenced in a study of shared T cell receptors in the human thymus. Germline CDR1 reads SGHRS; CDR2 reads YFSETQ. The CDR3 has 18 amino acids. Between the trimmed V and J ends, which lost 3 bases and 1 base, there was a span of 22 bases. TCRdb keeps only in-frame clones here, not all; method: immunoSEQ multiplex PCR. This table holds 700,000 to 750,000 clones, 80% to 90% found once. These same data were also listed under a study on human thymus T cells. That paper notes: Donation came from healthy Finnish infants having corrective surgery for congenital heart defects. The thymus tissue came from resections taken during corrective heart surgery. Overlap was high between thymic repertoires from unrelated individuals, as reported in related research.

The clonotype originates from a girl in the first two years of life with a congenital heart defect. This chain uses TRBV5-1 with TRBJ1-1, with D possibly matching TRBD1 (5 bases). The sequenced sample consisted of thymocytes. CDR3 sequence: CASSSRDPGRAPNTEAFF. The CDR3 bases are TGCGCCAGCAGCTCCCGGGACCCAGGGAGGGCTCCGAACACTGAAGCTTTCTTT.